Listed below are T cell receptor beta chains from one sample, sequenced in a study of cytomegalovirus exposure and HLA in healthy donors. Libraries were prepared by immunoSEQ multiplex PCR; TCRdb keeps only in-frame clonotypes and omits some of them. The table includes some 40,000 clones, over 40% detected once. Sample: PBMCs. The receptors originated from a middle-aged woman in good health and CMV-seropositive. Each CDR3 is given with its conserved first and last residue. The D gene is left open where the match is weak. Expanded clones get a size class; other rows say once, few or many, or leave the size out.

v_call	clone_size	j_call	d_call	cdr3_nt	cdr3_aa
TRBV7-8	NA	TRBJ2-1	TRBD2	TGTGCCAGCAGCTCACCCGGAGGGACTAGTGAGCAGTTCTTC	CASSSPGGTSEQFF
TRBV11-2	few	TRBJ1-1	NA	TGTGCCAGCAGCCGGGGGGAGGGGAAGGCTTTCTTT	CASSRGEGKAFF
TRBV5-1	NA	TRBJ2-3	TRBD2	TGCGCCAGCACCGCTCAGACTAGCGGGGGCGTAGCGTGGGATACGCAGTATTTT	CASTAQTSGGVAWDTQYF
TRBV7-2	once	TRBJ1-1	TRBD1	TGTGCCAGCAAGCTTAGCGGCGCAGGGGGAGCCGGGGCTTTCTTT	CASKLSGAGGAGAFF
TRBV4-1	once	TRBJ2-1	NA	TGCGCCAGCAGCCAATTGGGGGGGCAGTTCTTC	CASSQLGGQFF
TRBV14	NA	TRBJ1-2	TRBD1	TGTGCCAGCAGCCTATTAGGACAGGGGGCGCATGGCTACACCTTC	CASSLLGQGAHGYTF
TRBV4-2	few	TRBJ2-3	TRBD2	TGTGCCAGCAGCCAAGATTGGGCTAGCGGGGGGCAAGATACGCAGTATTTT	CASSQDWASGGQDTQYF
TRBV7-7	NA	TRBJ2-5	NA	TGTGCCAGCAGCCCGGACAGACAAGAGACCCAGTACTTC	CASSPDRQETQYF
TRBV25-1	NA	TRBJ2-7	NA	TGTGCCAGCAGTGAAGCGGGTCGCCTAACCTACGAGCAGTACTTC	CASSEAGRLTYEQYF
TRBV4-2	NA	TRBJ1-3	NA	TGTGCCAGCAGCCAAGAGGGGGGGGTTTCTGGAAACACCATATATTTT	CASSQEGGVSGNTIYF
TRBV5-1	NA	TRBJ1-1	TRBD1	TGCGCCAGCAGCCTAGGACAGGCCTATGAAGCTTTCTTT	CASSLGQAYEAFF
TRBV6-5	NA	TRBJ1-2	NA	TGTGCCAGCAGTTACTCTTCGGAGATTAACTATGGCTACACCTTC	CASSYSSEINYGYTF
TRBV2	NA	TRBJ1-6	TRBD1	TGTGCCAGCAGGGGGGGACAGGGGGCGCTTCGTTCACCCCTCCACTTT	CASRGGQGALRSPLHF
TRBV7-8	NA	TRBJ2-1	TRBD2	TGTGCCAGCAGTGGACTAGCCGATGAGCAGTTCTTC	CASSGLADEQFF
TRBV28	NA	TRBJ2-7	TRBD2	TGTGCCAGCAGCCTCCAAGGACTAGCGGGGGGCTACGAGCAGTACTTC	CASSLQGLAGGYEQYF
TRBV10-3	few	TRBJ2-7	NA	TGTGCCATCAATGAGGGGGGGTTTACCTACGAGCAGTACTTC	CAINEGGFTYEQYF
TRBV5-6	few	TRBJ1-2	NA	TGTGCCAGCAGCACGACGGGGGTTGGCTATGGCTACACCTTC	CASSTTGVGYGYTF
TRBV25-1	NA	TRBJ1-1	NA	TGTGCCAGCAGTGAATCAGGGGAGAACACTGAAGCTTTCTTT	CASSESGENTEAFF
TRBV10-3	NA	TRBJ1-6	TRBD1	TGTGCCACTACCGCGGGGACAGGGGATAATTCACCCCTCCACTTT	CATTAGTGDNSPLHF
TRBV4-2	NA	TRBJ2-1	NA	TGTGCCAGCAGCCAAGAGCTAGTTATACCCAATGAGCAGTTCTTC	CASSQELVIPNEQFF
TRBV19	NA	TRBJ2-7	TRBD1	TGTGCCAGTAGCGGGACAGGGGGCTACGAGCAGTACTTC	CASSGTGGYEQYF
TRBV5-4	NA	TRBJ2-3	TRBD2	TGTGCCAGCAGCTTGGCTAAGGCGGGGGGCGGGGGAGATACGCAGTATTTT	CASSLAKAGGGGDTQYF
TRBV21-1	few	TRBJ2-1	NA	TGTGCCAGCAACTTAGGACTATCCAATGAGCAGTTCTTC	CASNLGLSNEQFF
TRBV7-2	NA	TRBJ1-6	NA	TGTGCCAGCAGCCCCGGGGGGGGAATAGGGAATTCACCCCTCCACTTT	CASSPGGGIGNSPLHF
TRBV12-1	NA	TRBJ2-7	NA	TGTGCCAGCAGCCTACGGGACAGGACCTACGAGCAGTACTTC	CASSLRDRTYEQYF
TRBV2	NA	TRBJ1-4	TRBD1	TGTGCCAGCAAGCGTGGACAGGGGGATGAAAAACTGTTTTTT	CASKRGQGDEKLFF
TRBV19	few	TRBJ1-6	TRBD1	TGTGCCAGTACCCAGGGGGGGACAGGGGTTTCACCCCTCCACTTT	CASTQGGTGVSPLHF
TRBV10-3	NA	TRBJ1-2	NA	TGTGCCATCAGTGGGGCAGGGGACTATGGCTACACCTTC	CAISGAGDYGYTF
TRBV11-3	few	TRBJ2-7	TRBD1	TGTGCCAGCAGGGGCATTAAGGGACAGTCCTACGAGCAGTACTTC	CASRGIKGQSYEQYF
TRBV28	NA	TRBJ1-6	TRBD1	TGTGCCAGCAGCCTTGGGACAGTGGAGAGCTCCTATAATTCACCCCTCCACTTT	CASSLGTVESSYNSPLHF
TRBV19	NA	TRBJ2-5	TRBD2	TGTGCCAGTAGTACCGGGGAGGGCGGGACCCAGTACTTC	CASSTGEGGTQYF
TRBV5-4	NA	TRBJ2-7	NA	TGTGCCAGCAGCTTGAGGTCAGGGAATGGCGAGCAGTACTTC	CASSLRSGNGEQYF
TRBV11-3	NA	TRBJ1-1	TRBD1	TGTGCCAGCAGCTTAGTATTGGATGCACAGGGGTGGAACACTGAAGCTTTCTTT	CASSLVLDAQGWNTEAFF
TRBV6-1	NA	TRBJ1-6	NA	TGTGCCAGCAGTGAACAATATAATTCACCCCTCCACTTT	CASSEQYNSPLHF
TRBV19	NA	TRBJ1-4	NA	TGTGCCAGTAGTATGAGGCAGGGTGGAGAAAAACTGTTTTTT	CASSMRQGGEKLFF
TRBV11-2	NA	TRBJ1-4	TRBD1	TGTGCCAGCAGCCCGGGACAGTCAGATAATGAAAAACTGTTTTTT	CASSPGQSDNEKLFF
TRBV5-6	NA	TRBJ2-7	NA	TGTGCCAGCAGCTTGACCAGCTACGAGCAGTACTTC	CASSLTSYEQYF
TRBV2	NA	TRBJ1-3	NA	TGTGCCAGCAGTGAACAGGGCTCTGGAAACACCATATATTTT	CASSEQGSGNTIYF
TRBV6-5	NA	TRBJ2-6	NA	TGTGCCAGCAGTTACTCCGGGACACTCTACGTCCTGACTTTC	CASSYSGTLYVLTF
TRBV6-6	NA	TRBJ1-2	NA	TGTGCCAGCAGATCGTCCGAGTCTGAGGTAGATGGCTACACCTTC	CASRSSESEVDGYTF
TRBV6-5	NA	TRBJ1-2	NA	TGTGCCAGCAATGGACAGACGGGGGGGAACTATGGCTACACCTTC	CASNGQTGGNYGYTF
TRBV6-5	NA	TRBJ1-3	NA	TGTGCCAGCAGACTCTCAGGGATTGGAAACACCATATATTTT	CASRLSGIGNTIYF
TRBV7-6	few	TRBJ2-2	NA	TGTGCCAGCGCCCTGGGGGGGGCTCCCCGGGGGGAGCTGTTTTTT	CASALGGAPRGELFF
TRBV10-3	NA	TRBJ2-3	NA	TGTGCCATCAGCTGGACTAGCACAGATACGCAGTATTTT	CAISWTSTDTQYF
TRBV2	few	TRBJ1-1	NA	TGTGCCAGCCTATTGAACACTGAAGCTTTCTTT	CASLLNTEAFF
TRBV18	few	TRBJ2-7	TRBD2	TGTGCCAGCTCACCCTTCTCTAGCGGCGAGCAGTACTTC	CASSPFSSGEQYF
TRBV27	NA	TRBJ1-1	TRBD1	TGTGCCAGCAGTAGGGGGCGATTGAACACTGAAGCTTTCTTT	CASSRGRLNTEAFF
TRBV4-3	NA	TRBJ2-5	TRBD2	TGCGCCAGCAGCCAAATGAGGACTAGCGGGGGGGCCGGGGAGACCCAGTACTTC	CASSQMRTSGGAGETQYF
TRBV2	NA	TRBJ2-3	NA	TGTGCCAGCAGTGAAAGGGGGATTCGAGATACGCAGTATTTT	CASSERGIRDTQYF
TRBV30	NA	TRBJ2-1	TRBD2	TGTGCCTGGAGTGGGGAGGGGAACAATGAGCAGTTCTTC	CAWSGEGNNEQFF
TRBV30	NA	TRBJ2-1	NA	TGTGCCTGGAGTGTACGAGATTACAATGAGCAGTTCTTC	CAWSVRDYNEQFF
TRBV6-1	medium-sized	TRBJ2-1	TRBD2	TGTGCCAGCAGTGAAGGAACGGGAGGATACAATGAGCAGTTCTTC	CASSEGTGGYNEQFF
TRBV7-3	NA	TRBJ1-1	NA	TGTGCCAGCAGCCTGCATGGGGGGAAAAACACTGAAGCTTTCTTT	CASSLHGGKNTEAFF
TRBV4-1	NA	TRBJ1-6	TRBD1	TGCGCCAGCAGTTACCGGGACAGGGACAATTCACCCCTCCACTTT	CASSYRDRDNSPLHF
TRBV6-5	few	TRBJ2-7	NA	TGTGCCAGCAGTTACCTCGCAGAGGGTTACGAGCAGTACTTC	CASSYLAEGYEQYF
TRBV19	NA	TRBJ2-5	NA	TGTGCCAGTAGTACCGGCAGGTACCAAGAGACCCAGTACTTC	CASSTGRYQETQYF
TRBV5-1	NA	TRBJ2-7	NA	TGCGCCAGCAGCTTGACTACAGGCAGATCCTACGAGCAGTACTTC	CASSLTTGRSYEQYF
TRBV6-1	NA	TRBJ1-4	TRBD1	TGTGCCAGCAGTGAAGGGGGACAGGGGGCTGAAAAACTGTTTTTT	CASSEGGQGAEKLFF
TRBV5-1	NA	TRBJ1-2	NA	TGCGCCAGCAGCGCCGGAGTCGGAGTCTATGGCTACACCTTC	CASSAGVGVYGYTF